This TCR beta chain was recorded in a study of molecular identifiers for immune sequencing clone quantification (dated by TCRdb to the late 2010s). At the level of the whole study: For a replicate experiment, the RNA from either approximately 20,000 or 100,000 naive CD8 T cells was divided into five aliquots, and four of those aliquots went on to sequencing. The study was a methods study using CD8 T cells to benchmark molecular-identifier clustering-based TCR repertoire sequencing (MIDCIRS) and TCR RNA copy counting. Here is what the overall study found, with its caveats: Modeling indicated approximately 3.1 TCR RNA copies recovered per cell, compared with around 9.8 by digital PCR, which implies a capture efficiency of approximately 30%. Clones above 20 RNA copies held over 97% of molecules in CMV-specific effector cells but under 1% in naive cells. When barcode sub-clustering was omitted, TCR diversity was inflated by chimeric consensus sequences, with chimeras reaching as high as 47%. Spiked-in Jurkat TCR RNA (10 copies' worth), which is not part of the donor repertoire, was contained in the naive libraries. Spiked-in Jurkat TCR RNA equal to a single cell's worth was reported to be detectable even within 1,100,000 naive CD8 T cells. Identical TCR molecules sharing a barcode could cause highly expanded clone sizes to be underestimated.

In the germline V gene, CDR1 corresponds to SGDLS and CDR2 to YYNGEE. The CDR3 has 13 amino acids, counting the end cysteine and phenylalanine. Here the CDR3 DNA is all that survives: 39 bases in frame from base 1. The V end loses 4 bases and the J end loses 7 bases, and a stretch of 12 bases separates them. Naive CD8 T cell libraries were made from about 20,000 to 1,000,000 sorted cells using 10%, 30% or 50% of purified RNA. Naive CD8 T cells were FACS-sorted as CD8+CD4-CCR7+CD45RA+ on a BD FACSAria II into RLT Plus buffer. To test detection sensitivity, Jurkat RNA equal to approximately 10 TCR copies was added to samples of about 20,000-1,100,000 naive CD8 T cells. CD8 T cells were enriched using RosetteSep CD8+ T Cell Enrichment Cocktail and Ficoll-Paque, and the enriched cells then underwent ACK red cell lysis. There are a few counts of this clonotype. No cognate antigen has been identified for it. No qualities accompany the bases; no much larger clone lies one base away.

Library preparation was by PCR. Reads for this sample came from an Illumina HiSeq 4000. Bulk TCR libraries were generated as previously described, with the TCR primers listed in Table S5 used. The Qiagen AllPrep DNA/RNA kit was used to purify total RNA. Before analysis, reads from multiple sequencing runs of one library were combined. Per the original workflow: Reads were retained only if their TCR constant sequence matched exactly, and those retained reads were trimmed to 150 nt and grouped according to their 12-nt molecular barcodes. Within each barcode group, reads were sub-clustered at a 15% Levenshtein threshold, and quality-weighted consensus sequences were built per RNA molecule. Non-functional sequences were excluded, and lower-count sequences lying one edit away from another sequence were also excluded. Based on a fit of two negative binomial distributions, barcode sub-clusters having less than 20% of the maximum read count were discarded. The public sequencing data were trimmed at Q25 with fastp and processed into clonotypes with MiXCR by TCRdb, which kept only in-frame beta chains. Each entry is one CDR3 protein sequence, shown with its most common DNA and genes. TCRdb, rather than the study authors, made the V and J calls. Counted in this sample were about 35,000 distinct CDR3 sequences; about a fifth of them appeared once. Of the sample, roughly 1% falls within the top ten clones.

Input material: naive CD8+ T cells from blood, with Jurkat cell RNA spiked in. What this sample's cell subset or site label stands for: FACS-sorted CD8+CD4-CCR7+CD45RA+ naive T cells. The clonotype was recovered from a human donor in good health. Some libraries in this study had Jurkat cell RNA spiked in. The rearranged segments are TRBV9 and TRBJ2-1; the D match is possibly TRBD1 or TRBD2, with 5 bases aligned in each. The DNA reads TGTGCCAGCAGCCCAAGTGGGGGAAATGAGCAGTTCTTC. This codes for CASSPSGGNEQFF. Reference TRBV9 and TRBJ2-1 genes cover what lies past the CDR3, so the full variable domain is DSGVTQTPKHLITATGQRVTLRCSPRSGDLSVYWYQQSLDQGLQFLIQYYNGEERAKGNILERFSAQQFPDLHSELNLSSLELGDSALYFCASSPSGGNEQFFGPGTRLTVL.